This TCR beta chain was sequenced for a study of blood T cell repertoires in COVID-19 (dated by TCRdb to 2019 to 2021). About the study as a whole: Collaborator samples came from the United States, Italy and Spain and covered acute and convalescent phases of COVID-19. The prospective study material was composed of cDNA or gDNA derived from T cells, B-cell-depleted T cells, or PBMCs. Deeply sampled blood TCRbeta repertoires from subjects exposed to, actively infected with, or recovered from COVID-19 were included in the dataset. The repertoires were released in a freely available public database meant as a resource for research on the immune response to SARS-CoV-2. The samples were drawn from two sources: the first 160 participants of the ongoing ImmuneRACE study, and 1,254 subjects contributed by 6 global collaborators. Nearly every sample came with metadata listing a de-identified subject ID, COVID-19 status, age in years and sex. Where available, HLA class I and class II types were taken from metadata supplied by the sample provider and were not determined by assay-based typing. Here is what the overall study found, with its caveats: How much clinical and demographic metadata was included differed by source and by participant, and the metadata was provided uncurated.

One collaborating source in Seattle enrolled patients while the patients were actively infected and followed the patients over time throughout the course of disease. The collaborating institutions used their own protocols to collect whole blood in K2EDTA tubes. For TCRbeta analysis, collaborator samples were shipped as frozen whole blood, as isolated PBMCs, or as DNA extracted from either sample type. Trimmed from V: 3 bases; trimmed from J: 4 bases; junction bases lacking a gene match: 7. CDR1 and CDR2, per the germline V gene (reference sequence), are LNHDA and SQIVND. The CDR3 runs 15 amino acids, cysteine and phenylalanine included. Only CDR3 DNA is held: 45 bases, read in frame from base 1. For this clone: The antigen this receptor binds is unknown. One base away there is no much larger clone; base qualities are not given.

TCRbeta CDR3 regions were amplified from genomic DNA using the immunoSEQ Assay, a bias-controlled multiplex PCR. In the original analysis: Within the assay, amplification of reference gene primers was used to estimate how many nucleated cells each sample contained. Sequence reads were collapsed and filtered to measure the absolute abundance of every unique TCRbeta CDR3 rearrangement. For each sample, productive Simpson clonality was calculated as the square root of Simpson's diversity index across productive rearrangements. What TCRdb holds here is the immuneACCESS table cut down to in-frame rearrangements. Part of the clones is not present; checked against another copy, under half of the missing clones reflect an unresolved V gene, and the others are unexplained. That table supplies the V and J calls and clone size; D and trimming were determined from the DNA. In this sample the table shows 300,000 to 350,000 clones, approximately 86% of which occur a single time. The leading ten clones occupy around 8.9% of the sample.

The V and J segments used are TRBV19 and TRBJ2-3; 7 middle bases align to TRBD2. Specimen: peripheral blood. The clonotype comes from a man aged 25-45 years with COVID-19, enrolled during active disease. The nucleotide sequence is TGTGCCAGTAGTATCGGCGGGAGCGGTGCAGATACGCAGTATTTT. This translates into CASSIGGSGADTQYF.